The 3 T cell receptor beta chains given below trace back to one sample, sequenced in a study of vaccination effects on CD4 cells after COVID-19. Antigens of these TCRs are unknown. Sequencing used immunoSEQ multiplex PCR; TCRdb keeps in-frame clones, though not all of them. Of fewer than 25,000 clones listed, around 77% are singletons. CD4+ T cells specific for antigen were expanded with viral peptide pools by the ViraFEST assay before sequencing. Isolating CD4+ T cells followed around nine days of culture. Vaccine administered to participants consisted of two doses of either BNT162b2 or mRNA-1273. This sample comprised CD4+ T cells from PBMCs cultured with HCoV-NL63 spike peptides, obtained after COVID-19 vaccination. Source of these receptors: a human donor who received a COVID-19 vaccine.

The V gene is TRBV5-1, the J gene TRBJ1-5, with D perhaps matching TRBD1 (6 bases). This CDR3 comprises 15 residues. The germline V gene has CDR1 SGHRS and CDR2 YFSETQ. The ends were cut back, 1 base at V and 6 bases at J, with 14 bases in the middle. CDR3 residues: CASSLSGGPVQPQHF. The CDR3 DNA follows: TGCGCCAGCAGCTTGTCGGGGGGGCCGGTTCAGCCCCAGCATTTT.

This chain uses TRBV28 with TRBJ2-7, with D uncertain. Germline V gene sequence: CDR1 MDHEN, CDR2 SYDVKM. V lost 6 bases to trimming and J lost 1 base, with 13 bases between them. The CDR3 is 14 residues long. CDR3 nucleotide sequence: TGTGCCAGCAGCTCCCTCATTAGGTCCTACGAGCAGTACTTC. Its translation is CASSSLIRSYEQYF.

The V call is TRBV6-2 or TRBV6-3, the J call TRBJ1-1; D is undetermined. The CDR3 loop spans 13 amino acids. V was clipped by 2 bases and J by 2 bases, with 6 bases between them. Germline loops: CDR1 MNHEY, CDR2 SVGEGT. Written as DNA, the CDR3 is TGTGCCAGCAGTTACGTGGAAAACACTGAAGCTTTCTTT. Protein sequence: CASSYVENTEAFF.